What follows is one T cell receptor beta chain and its context. Its specific antigen is unknown. One base away there is no much larger clone; base qualities are not given. PBMCs were isolated by Ficoll-Paque density gradient centrifugation. For sequencing, an Illumina NovaSeq 6000 was employed. Using 5'RACE with constant-segment primers, TCRalpha and TCRbeta cDNA libraries were constructed, with sample barcodes and unique molecular identifiers added in the process. RNA was extracted from every sample with Trizol reagent. The libraries were amplified in two PCR steps, and the second step added a second sample barcode and Illumina TruSeq adapters. Sequencing of the libraries was done on an Illumina NovaSeq, producing 2 x 150 bp paired-end reads. In the paper's pipeline: Demultiplexing of reads and collapsing into UMI-guided consensus sequences were performed with migec v1.2.7. Using mixcr v2.1.11, UMI consensuses were aligned to TRA and TRB V and J templates and then assembled into clonotypes. A clonotype was counted as expanded or contracted only when both edgeR and NoisET called the clonotype significant, with the noise models trained on biological replicates. For edgeR calls, a false discovery rate-adjusted p below 0.01 and a log2 fold-change threshold of 1 were applied. As an exploratory analysis of dynamics, PCA with hierarchical clustering was applied to max-normalized trajectories of the 1000 most abundant clonotypes. Separately sequenced CD4+ and CD8+ repertoires were used to assign a CD4 or CD8 phenotype to each responding clone. TCRdb applied fastp at Q25 and MiXCR to the public reads, then kept only in-frame beta chains. Entries are consolidated by CDR3 protein sequence, retaining the most common genes and DNA. TCRdb's processing, not the study's, gives the V and J calls here. The sample yields approximately 410,000 distinct CDR3 sequences; about 22% were counted once. The ten largest clones capture around 14% of the sample.

The data were obtained in a study of T-cell memory formation after mild COVID-19 (dated by TCRdb to about 2021). Looking at the study overall: TCR sequence clusters from the two donors were found to be largely donor specific. In a couple of donors, T-cell clones that expanded and contracted after mild COVID-19 were tracked by sequencing TCRalpha and TCRbeta repertoires over time. Two young, previously healthy adult volunteers, one female and one male, were included in the cohort.

The germline V gene encodes CDR1 KGHDR and CDR2 SFDVKD. The CDR3 starts with the cysteine, ends with the phenylalanine, and has 11 residues. Left in the record is the CDR3 DNA by itself, 33 bases read in frame from the first base. V was cut back by 11 bases and J by 2 bases, leaving a gap of 8 bases between them. What the research found in general, with its limitations: The study covered only a couple of mild cases, and larger cohorts including severe cases with pre-infection samples were considered necessary. Clones that contracted from day 15 to 85 showed balanced CD4/CD8 phenotypes, whereas a second wave of clones that expanded from day 15 to 37 leaned towards CD4+. SARS-CoV-2 specificity was not confirmed for the second-wave clones peaking on day 37. Contracting CD4+ clones turned up mainly in the CM and EM memory subsets, whereas EMRA was where CD8+ clones were enriched. Some responding clones were detected in pre-infection memory, suggesting pre-existing cross-reactive memory T cells joined the SARS-CoV-2 response.

The material sequenced was PBMCs or a T cell subset sorted from them (not recorded which). The sequence was obtained from an adult woman who had mild COVID-19 (a few samples of this study predate the infection). The sample titles of this study are shuffled in the database, so cell type and time point are left out; the donor was told from shared clones. The V and J genes are TRBV24-1 and TRBJ1-1, with the D segment identity uncertain. The CDR3 protein sequence reads: CAIADNTEAFF. The DNA sequence follows: TGTGCCATCGCGGACAACACTGAAGCTTTCTTT.